This record looks at one T cell receptor (beta chain) sequence and its context. Its antigen is unknown. CDR1 MNHEY and CDR2 SVGAGI come from the germline V gene. This CDR3 is 16 amino acids long. Losses at the gene ends were 0 bases for V and 5 bases for J; bases not matched to a gene: 9. The data were obtained in a study of CD8 T cells in ankylosing spondylitis. The study, taken as a whole, reports: Clones linked to disease were reported to show significant enrichment in matched ankylosing spondylitis synovial fluid. Seemingly characteristic of ankylosing spondylitis blood was a TCR beta motif consisting of 7 or 8 highly homologous variants.

5'-RACE, quantitative and with molecular barcodes, yielded the TCR beta libraries. Via MiXCR, TCRdb re-called the 5' RACE reads, giving one row per CDR3 protein. The sample carries around 480,000 distinct CDR3 sequences, roughly 18% recorded once. The receptor's source is a male donor with ankylosing spondylitis. Source material: blood, either unsorted or a sorted T cell fraction (not recorded which). The V and J genes are TRBV6-5 and TRBJ1-1; TRBD1 matches at 7 bases. The CDR3 spells CASSYSRGGARTEAFF. The CDR3 DNA sequence: TGTGCCAGCAGTTACTCGAGAGGGGGCGCGAGGACTGAAGCTTTCTTT.